What follows describes a single T cell receptor beta chain. Its target is not known. Germline loops: CDR1 WNHNN, CDR2 SYGVQD (reference sequence). The CDR3 extends over 13 amino acids. The V segment lost 6 bases and the J segment 7 bases; nucleotides outside the gene matches: 6. Sequenced by immunoSEQ multiplex PCR; TCRdb stores in-frame clones only, minus some. The sample yields about 88,000 clones, approximately 87% seen once. The data were taken from a study of graft-versus-host responses after intestinal transplantation. The gene calls are TRBV10-1 and TRBJ1-5; 7 bases map to TRBD1. The specimen was unstimulated CD4+ T cells sorted from spleen or lymph node cells, collected before intestinal transplant. This receptor was obtained from a human donor who received an intestinal transplant. In DNA form, the CDR3 reads TGCGCCAGCAGAGCACACAGGGGACAGCCCCAGCATTTT. This codes for CASRAHRGQPQHF.